The sequence of this T cell receptor (beta chain) was determined in a study of beta chain features in type 1 diabetes. Reverse transcribing all isolated RNA meant expressed TCRB transcripts were sequenced. Data came from immunoSEQ multiplex PCR; TCRdb stores just in-frame clones and leaves some out. This table has some 400,000 clones, roughly 15% appearing once. J gave up 5 bases and V 3 bases, and 7 bases lay outside the gene matches. The CDR3 sequence is 14 residues long. The germline CDR1 and CDR2 sequences are SGDLS and YYNGEE. This clone has more than one count but fewer than ten. The rearrangement uses TRBV9 and TRBJ2-7; the match to TRBD1 covers 8 bases. Sequenced sample: naive CD4+ T cells from blood. This receptor was taken from a woman aged 18-29 years in good health. The chain's CDR3 is CASSAGTGVHEQYF. The CDR3 bases are TGTGCCAGCAGCGCCGGGACAGGAGTCCACGAGCAGTACTTC. Full variable domain (remainder filled in from reference TRBV9 and TRBJ2-7): DSGVTQTPKHLITATGQRVTLRCSPRSGDLSVYWYQQSLDQGLQFLIQYYNGEERAKGNILERFSAQQFPDLHSELNLSSLELGDSALYFCASSAGTGVHEQYFGPGTRLTVT.